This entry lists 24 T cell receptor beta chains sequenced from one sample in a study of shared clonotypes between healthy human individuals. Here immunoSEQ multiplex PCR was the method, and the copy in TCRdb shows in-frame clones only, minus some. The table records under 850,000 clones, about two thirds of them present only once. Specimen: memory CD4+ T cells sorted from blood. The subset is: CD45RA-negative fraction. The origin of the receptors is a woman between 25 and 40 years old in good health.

CDR3 DNA: TGTGCCAGCAGTTTAACATACCCTACCGGGACAGGCCCGGAAGATGAGCAGTTCTTC. It translates to CASSLTYPTGTGPEDEQFF. The rearrangement joins TRBV27 to TRBJ2-1, with TRBD1 identical over 8 bases. Germline CDR1 reads MNHEY; CDR2 reads SMNVEV (reference sequence). Losses at the gene ends were 2 bases for V and 8 bases for J; bases not matched to a gene: 20. The CDR3 is 19 residues long.

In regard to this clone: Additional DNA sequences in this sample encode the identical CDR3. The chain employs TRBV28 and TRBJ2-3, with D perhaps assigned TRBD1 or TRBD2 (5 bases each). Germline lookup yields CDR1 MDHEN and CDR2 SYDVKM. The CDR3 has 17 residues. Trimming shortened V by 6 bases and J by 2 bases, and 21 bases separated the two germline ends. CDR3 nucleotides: TGTGCCAGCAGCCCCCATCCTTCTGGGGGTTTCACAGATACGCAGTATTTT. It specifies CASSPHPSGGFTDTQYF.

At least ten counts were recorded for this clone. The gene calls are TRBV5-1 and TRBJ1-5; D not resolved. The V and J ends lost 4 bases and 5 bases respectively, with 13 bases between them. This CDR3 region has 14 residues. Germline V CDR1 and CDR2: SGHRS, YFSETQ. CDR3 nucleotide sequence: TGCGCCAGCAGCCCCGGTGACGGGGATCAGCCCCAGCATTTT. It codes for CASSPGDGDQPQHF.

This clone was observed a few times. The CDR3: CAIKPGHSTDTQYF. Here the CDR3 DNA reads TGTGCCATCAAACCGGGACACAGCACAGATACGCAGTATTTT. The genes are TRBV10-3 and TRBJ2-3, with D perhaps TRBD1 (6 bases). The V gene lost 7 bases and the J gene lost 0 bases, with 11 bases spanning the gap. The germline V gene encodes CDR1 ENHRY and CDR2 SYGVKD. The CDR3 is 14 amino acids.

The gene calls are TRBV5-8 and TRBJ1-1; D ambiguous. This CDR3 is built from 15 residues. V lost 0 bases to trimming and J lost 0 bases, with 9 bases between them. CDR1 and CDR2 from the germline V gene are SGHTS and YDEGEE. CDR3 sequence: CASSLEGSMNTEAFF. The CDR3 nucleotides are TGTGCCAGCAGCTTGGAAGGCAGCATGAACACTGAAGCTTTCTTT.

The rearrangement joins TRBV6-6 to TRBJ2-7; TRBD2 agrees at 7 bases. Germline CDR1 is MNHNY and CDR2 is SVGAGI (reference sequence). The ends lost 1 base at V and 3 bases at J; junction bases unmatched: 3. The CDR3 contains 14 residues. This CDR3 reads CASSYLGEGYEQYF. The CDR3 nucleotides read TGTGCCAGCAGTTACTTGGGGGAGGGCTACGAGCAGTACTTC.

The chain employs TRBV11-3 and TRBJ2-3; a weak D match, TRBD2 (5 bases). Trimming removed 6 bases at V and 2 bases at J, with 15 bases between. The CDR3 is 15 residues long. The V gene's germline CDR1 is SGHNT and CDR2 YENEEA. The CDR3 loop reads CASRDCKRHTDTQYF. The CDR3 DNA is TGTGCCAGCAGGGATTGTAAGCGGCACACAGATACGCAGTATTTT.

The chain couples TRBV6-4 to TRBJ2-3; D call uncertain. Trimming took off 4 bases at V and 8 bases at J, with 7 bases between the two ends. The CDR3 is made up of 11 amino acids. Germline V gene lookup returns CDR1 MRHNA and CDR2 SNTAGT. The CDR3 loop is CASSGRSTQYF. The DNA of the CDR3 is TGTGCCAGCAGTGGGCGTTCTACGCAGTATTTT.

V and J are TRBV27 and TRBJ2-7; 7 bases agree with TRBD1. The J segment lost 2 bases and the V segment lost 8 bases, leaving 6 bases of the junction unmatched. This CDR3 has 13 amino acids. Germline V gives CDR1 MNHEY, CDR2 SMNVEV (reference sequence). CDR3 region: CASGRTGAYEQYF. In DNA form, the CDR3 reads TGTGCCAGCGGGCGGACAGGTGCCTACGAGCAGTACTTC.

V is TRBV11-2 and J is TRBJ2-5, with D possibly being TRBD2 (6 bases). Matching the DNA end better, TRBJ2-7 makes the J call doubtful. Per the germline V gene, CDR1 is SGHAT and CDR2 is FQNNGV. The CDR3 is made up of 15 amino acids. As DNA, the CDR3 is TGTGCCAGCAGCTTAGTCTTGGAGGGAGGCATCGAGCAGTACTTC. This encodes CASSLVLEGGIEQYF.

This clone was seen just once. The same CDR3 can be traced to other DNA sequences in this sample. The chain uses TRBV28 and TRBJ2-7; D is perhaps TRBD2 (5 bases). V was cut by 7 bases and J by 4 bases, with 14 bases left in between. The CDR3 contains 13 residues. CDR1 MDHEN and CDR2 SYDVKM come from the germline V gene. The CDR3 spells CASTPNRGYEQYF. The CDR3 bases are TGTGCCAGCACCCCGAATCGGGGATACGAGCAGTACTTC.

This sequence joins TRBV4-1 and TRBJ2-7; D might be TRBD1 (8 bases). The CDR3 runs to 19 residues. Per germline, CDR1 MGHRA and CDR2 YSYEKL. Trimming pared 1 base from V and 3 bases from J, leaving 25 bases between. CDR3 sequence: CASSQVGRGFGTGIYEQYF. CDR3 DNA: TGCGCCAGCAGCCAAGTTGGGAGGGGTTTCGGGACAGGCATCTACGAGCAGTACTTC.

The CDR3 DNA is TGTGCCAGCAGCTTAGCGGACGGCCAGGCCTACGAGCAGTACTTC. This codes for CASSLADGQAYEQYF. The chain combines TRBV11-1 with TRBJ2-7; D not certain. The V end was cut by 0 bases, the J end by 2 bases, with 11 bases between. Germline values: CDR1 SGHAT, CDR2 FQDESV (reference sequence). The CDR3 covers 15 residues.

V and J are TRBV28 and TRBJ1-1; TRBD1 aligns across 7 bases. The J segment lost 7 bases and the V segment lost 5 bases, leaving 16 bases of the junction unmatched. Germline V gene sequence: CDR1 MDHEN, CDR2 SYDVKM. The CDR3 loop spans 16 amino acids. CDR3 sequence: CASSLHQTRGFGEAFF. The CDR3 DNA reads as TGTGCCAGCAGTCTCCACCAAACCAGGGGGTTCGGTGAAGCTTTCTTT.

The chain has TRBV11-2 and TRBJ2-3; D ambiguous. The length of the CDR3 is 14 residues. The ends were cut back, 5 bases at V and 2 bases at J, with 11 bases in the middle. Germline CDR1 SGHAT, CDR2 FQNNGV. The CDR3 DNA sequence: TGTGCCAGCAGCCCCGAACGAGTCACAGATACGCAGTATTTT. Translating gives CASSPERVTDTQYF.

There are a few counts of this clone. The CDR3 protein is CASSWGGPYTF. Here the CDR3 DNA reads TGTGCCAGCAGCTGGGGCGGTCCATACACCTTC. The chain couples TRBV5-6 to TRBJ1-2; a weak D match, TRBD1 (5 bases). With 3 bases removed from V and 11 bases from J, the gap between germline ends came to 11 bases. The germline V gene encodes CDR1 SGHDT and CDR2 YYEEEE. There are 11 residues in the CDR3.

The CDR3 loop reads CASRLGGTSGESTDTQYF. CDR3 coding DNA: TGTGCAAGTCGCTTAGGAGGGACTAGCGGGGAAAGCACAGATACGCAGTATTTT. V usage is TRBV12-2 and J usage is TRBJ2-3; the table assigns TRBD2, which was not confirmed against the DNA. TRBV12-2 is deemed a pseudogene. This CDR3 contains 18 residues.

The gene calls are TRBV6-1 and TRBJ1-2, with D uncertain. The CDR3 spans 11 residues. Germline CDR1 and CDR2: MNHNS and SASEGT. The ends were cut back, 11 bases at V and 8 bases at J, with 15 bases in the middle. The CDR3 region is CAAAGPAGYTF. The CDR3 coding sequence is TGTGCCGCGGCAGGCCCGGCAGGCTACACCTTC.

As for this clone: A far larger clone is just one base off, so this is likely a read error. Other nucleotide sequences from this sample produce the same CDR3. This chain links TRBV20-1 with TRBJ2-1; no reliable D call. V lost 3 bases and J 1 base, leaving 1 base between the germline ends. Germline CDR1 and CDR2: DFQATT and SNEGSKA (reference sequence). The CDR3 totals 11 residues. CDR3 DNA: TGCAGTGCTAGTTCCTACAATGAGCAGTTCTTC. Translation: CSASSYNEQFF.

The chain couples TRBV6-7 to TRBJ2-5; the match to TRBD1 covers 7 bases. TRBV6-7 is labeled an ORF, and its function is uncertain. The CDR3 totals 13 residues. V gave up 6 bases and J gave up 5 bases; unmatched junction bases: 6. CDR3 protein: CASRSGQDETQYF. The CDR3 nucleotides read TGTGCCAGCAGGTCAGGACAGGATGAGACCCAGTACTTC.

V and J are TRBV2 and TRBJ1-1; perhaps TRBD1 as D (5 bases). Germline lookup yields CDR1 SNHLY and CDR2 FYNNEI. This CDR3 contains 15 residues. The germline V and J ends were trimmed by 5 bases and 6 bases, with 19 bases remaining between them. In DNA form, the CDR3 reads TGTGCCAGCAGTCCCAGGGCCGCTTTTACCTCTGAAGCTTTCTTT. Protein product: CASSPRAAFTSEAFF.

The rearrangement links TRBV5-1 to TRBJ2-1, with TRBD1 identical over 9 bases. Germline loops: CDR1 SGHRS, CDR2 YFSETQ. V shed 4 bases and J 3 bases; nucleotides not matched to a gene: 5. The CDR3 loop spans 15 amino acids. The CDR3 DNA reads TGCGCCAGCAGCAGCACAGGGGGCCGCTACAATGAGCAGTTCTTC. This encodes CASSSTGGRYNEQFF.

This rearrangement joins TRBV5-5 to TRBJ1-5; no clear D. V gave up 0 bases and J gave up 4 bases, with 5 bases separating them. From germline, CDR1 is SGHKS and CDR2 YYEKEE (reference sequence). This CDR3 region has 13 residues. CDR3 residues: CASSLAGNQPQHF. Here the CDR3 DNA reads TGTGCCAGCAGCTTGGCTGGGAATCAGCCCCAGCATTTT. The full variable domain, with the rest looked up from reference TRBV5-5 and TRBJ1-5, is DAGVTQSPTHLIKTRGQQVTLRCSPISGHKSVSWYQQVLGQGPQFIFQYYEKEERGRGNFPDRFSARQFPNYSSELNVNALLLGDSALYLCASSLAGNQPQHFGDGTRLSIL.

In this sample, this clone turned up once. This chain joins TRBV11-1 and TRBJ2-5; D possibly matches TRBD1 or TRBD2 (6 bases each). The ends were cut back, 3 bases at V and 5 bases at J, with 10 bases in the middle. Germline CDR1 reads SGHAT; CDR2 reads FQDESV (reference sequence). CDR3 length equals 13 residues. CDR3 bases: TGTGCCAGCAGCTTCGGAGGGGGGGAGACCCAGTACTTC. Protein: CASSFGGGETQYF.